This T cell receptor beta chain was obtained from a study of T cell repertoires in cytomegalovirus infection. CDR1 is SGHDT, CDR2 YYEEEE, per germline. V shed 2 bases and J shed 6 bases, with 9 bases lying between them. This CDR3 has 13 amino acids. MiXCR was run by TCRdb on the reads, yielding one entry per CDR3 protein. The sample shows about 920,000 distinct CDR3 sequences, roughly 30% of them seen only once. This clonotype occurred a few times. What it binds is unknown. Sequences were derived from cultured CD8+ T cells from PBMCs, sampled from culture after CMV antigen stimulation. V gene TRBV5-6 combines with J gene TRBJ2-1, with no clear D. This sequence was found in a human donor in good health (CMV status not recorded). Some clones in this sample may be carry-over from other donors' samples. CDR3 nucleotides: TGTGCCAGCAGCTTCTTGTCGGGCAATGAGCAGTTCTTC. Amino acid sequence: CASSFLSGNEQFF.